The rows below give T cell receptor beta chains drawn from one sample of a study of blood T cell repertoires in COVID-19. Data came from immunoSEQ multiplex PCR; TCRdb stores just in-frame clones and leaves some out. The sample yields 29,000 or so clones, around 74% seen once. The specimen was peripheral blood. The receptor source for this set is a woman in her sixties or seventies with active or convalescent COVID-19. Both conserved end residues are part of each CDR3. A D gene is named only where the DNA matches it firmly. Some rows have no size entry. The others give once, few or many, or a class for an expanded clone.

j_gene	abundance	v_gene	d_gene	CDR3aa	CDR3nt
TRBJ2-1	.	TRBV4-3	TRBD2	CASSQVLGTSRGNEQFF	TGCGCCAGCAGCCAAGTCTTGGGGACTAGCCGAGGTAATGAGCAGTTCTTC
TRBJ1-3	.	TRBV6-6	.	CASEDYEAIYF	TGTGCCAGCGAGGATTATGAGGCCATATATTTT
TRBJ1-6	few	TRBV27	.	CASSPGRRAGSPLHF	TGTGCCAGCAGTCCAGGACGGAGGGCTGGTTCACCCCTCCACTTT
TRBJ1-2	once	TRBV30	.	CAYLTPGAVNNYGYTF	TGTGCCTATCTAACGCCTGGGGCGGTTAATAACTATGGCTACACCTTC
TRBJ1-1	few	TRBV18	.	CASSPPTGNTEAFF	TGTGCCAGCTCACCACCGACAGGGAACACTGAAGCTTTCTTT
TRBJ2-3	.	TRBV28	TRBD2	CASSSLAGGVDTQYF	TGTGCCAGCAGTTCATTAGCGGGAGGGGTAGATACGCAGTATTTT
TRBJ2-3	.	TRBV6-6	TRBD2	CASSPGLAGDTQYF	TGTGCCAGCAGCCCTGGACTAGCCGGAGATACGCAGTATTTT
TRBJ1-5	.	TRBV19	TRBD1	CASSLQGVFSNQPQHF	TGTGCCAGTAGTTTACAGGGGGTCTTTAGCAATCAGCCCCAGCATTTT
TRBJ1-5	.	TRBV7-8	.	CASSLGGGAQHF	TGTGCCAGCAGCTTAGGGGGAGGGGCCCAGCATTTT
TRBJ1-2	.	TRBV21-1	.	CASSKKGDRNYGYTF	TGTGCCAGCAGCAAAAAGGGGGACCGTAACTATGGCTACACCTTC
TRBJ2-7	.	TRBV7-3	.	CASSLWWPDSIFCSYEQYF	TGTGCCAGCAGCTTATGGTGGCCCGACTCGATCTTCTGCAGCTACGAGCAGTACTTC
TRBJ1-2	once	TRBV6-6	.	CASSYSKWGKNYGYTF	TGTGCCAGCAGTTACTCGAAGTGGGGCAAGAACTATGGCTACACCTTC
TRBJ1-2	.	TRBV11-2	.	CASSNTGPYGYTF	TGTGCCAGCAGCAATACAGGGCCCTATGGCTACACCTTC
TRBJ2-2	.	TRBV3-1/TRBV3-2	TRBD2	CASKGLAGPLNTGELFF	TGTGCCAGCAAGGGACTAGCGGGGCCTTTGAACACCGGGGAGCTGTTTTTT
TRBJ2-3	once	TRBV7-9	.	CASSTAARPDTQYF	TGTGCCAGCAGCACAGCTGCCCGGCCAGATACGCAGTATTTT